One and the same sample provided the 22 T cell receptor beta chains below, sequenced in a study of shared clonotypes between healthy human individuals. Data came from immunoSEQ multiplex PCR; TCRdb stores just in-frame clones and leaves some out. The profile shows approximately 1.1 million clones, around three quarters of them singletons. Sequencing input: memory CD4+ T cells from PBMCs. Indicated subset: CD45RA-negative fraction. The receptor source for this set is a man aged 18 to 30 in good health. Some clones in this sample may be carry-over from other donors' samples.

V is TRBV4-1 and J is TRBJ2-2; TRBD1 agrees at 7 bases. Germline CDR1 MGHRA, CDR2 YSYEKL. After removal of 0 bases from V and 2 bases from J, the junction contained 6 bases not matched to a gene. The length of the CDR3 is 17 residues. CDR3 DNA sequence: TGCGCCAGCAGCCAAGAGACAGGGCCCTTCAACACCGGGGAGCTGTTTTTT. Protein: CASSQETGPFNTGELFF.

This clone was detected only a few times. The chain employs TRBV6-6 and TRBJ1-3, with a possible D match to TRBD1 (6 bases). CDR3 length equals 16 residues. V was shortened by 5 bases and J by 4 bases, with 18 bases between the two germline ends. Germline V lookup: CDR1 MNHNY, CDR2 SVGAGI (reference sequence). The CDR3 DNA follows: TGTGCCAGCAGTAAGGACAGCATCCTAGTGGGAAACACCATATATTTT. Residues: CASSKDSILVGNTIYF.

The CDR3 DNA sequence: TGCAGCGTGTGGCCCCGAGGCAGGGGATCATGGAACACTGAAGCTTTCTTT. Translated, it gives CSVWPRGRGSWNTEAFF. The genes are TRBV29-1 and TRBJ1-1, with D perhaps TRBD1 (6 bases). This CDR3 region has 17 residues. V was cut by 6 bases and J by 1 base, with 24 bases left in between. Germline CDR1 SQVTM, CDR2 ANQGSEA.

The chain links TRBV5-4 to TRBJ1-3; D gene unclear. The V end was cut by 4 bases, the J end by 0 bases, with 8 bases between. CDR3 size: 14 residues. CDR1 and CDR2 from the germline V gene are SGHNT and YYREEE (reference sequence). CDR3 amino acids: CASSQKSSGNTIYF. In DNA form, the CDR3 reads TGTGCCAGCAGCCAGAAAAGCTCTGGAAACACCATATATTTT.

V usage is TRBV5-1 and J usage is TRBJ2-3; 8 nucleotides agree with TRBD2. V lost 0 bases, J lost 0 bases, and 6 bases stayed unmatched. The germline CDR1 and CDR2 sequences are SGHRS and YFSETQ. The CDR3 is 17 residues long. CDR3 sequence reads: CASSLGSGGASTDTQYF. CDR3 nucleotides: TGCGCCAGCAGCTTGGGGAGCGGGGGCGCAAGCACAGATACGCAGTATTTT.

This chain links TRBV27 with TRBJ1-5; D is perhaps TRBD1 (6 bases). V shed 5 bases and J shed 3 bases, with 17 bases lying between them. This CDR3 is built from 16 residues. CDR1 MNHEY and CDR2 SMNVEV come from the germline V gene (reference sequence). The CDR3 spells CASSPRGQGLNQPQHF. Written as DNA, the CDR3 is TGTGCCAGCAGTCCCCGTGGGCAGGGGCTCAATCAGCCCCAGCATTTT.

This clone was seen just once. This chain links TRBV5-1 with TRBJ1-5; 7 bases agree with TRBD1. The CDR3 length is 16 residues. The germline V gene has CDR1 SGHRS and CDR2 YFSETQ. J lost 0 bases, V lost 5 bases, and 8 bases had no gene match. The CDR3 bases are TGCGCCAGCAGAAAACAGGGGAAATATAGCAATCAGCCCCAGCATTTT. The encoded protein is CASRKQGKYSNQPQHF. The full variable domain, in which reference TRBV5-1 and TRBJ1-5 provide the parts outside the CDR3, is KAGVTQTPRYLIKTRGQQVTLSCSPISGHRSVSWYQQTPGQGLQFLFEYFSETQRNKGNFPGRFSGRQFSNSRSEMNVSTLELGDSALYLCASRKQGKYSNQPQHFGDGTRLSIL.

This rearrangement joins TRBV11-2 to TRBJ2-7; D remains unclear. V was pared by 5 bases and J by 4 bases, with 6 bases between. Looked up from germline, CDR1 is SGHAT and CDR2 is FQNNGV. CDR3 length: 11 amino acids. CDR3 amino acids: CASSIRYEQYF. CDR3 nucleotides: TGTGCCAGCAGCATACGGTACGAGCAGTACTTC.

This chain connects TRBV29-1 to TRBJ2-1, with 12 bases fitting TRBD2. The CDR3 is 16 amino acids. The J segment lost 8 bases and the V segment lost 6 bases, leaving 14 bases of the junction unmatched. Germline lookup yields CDR1 SQVTM and CDR2 ANQGSEA. DNA for the CDR3: TGCAGCGTGCCGACTAGCGGGAGCACAAGACTGGATGAGCAGTTCTTC. Its protein is CSVPTSGSTRLDEQFF.

The rearrangement joins TRBV29-1 to TRBJ2-6; 8 bases map to TRBD1. Germline assignment: CDR1 SQVTM and CDR2 ANQGSEA. The CDR3 extends over 14 amino acids. With 7 bases clipped from V and 4 bases from J, the junction kept 6 bases outside the gene matches. The DNA of the CDR3 is TGCAGCGCCCGGACAGGGTACGGGGCCAACGTCCTGACTTTC. Translating gives CSARTGYGANVLTF.

The CDR3 region is CASSFRTGGWTGELFF. The CDR3 bases are TGTGCCAGCAGCTTTAGGACAGGGGGTTGGACCGGGGAGCTGTTTTTT. The V and J genes are TRBV5-5 and TRBJ2-2; TRBD1 matches 10 bases. V gave up 2 bases and J gave up 5 bases; unmatched junction bases: 6. Germline CDR1 and CDR2: SGHKS and YYEKEE (reference sequence). This CDR3 is 16 amino acids long.

CDR3 loop: CASSWGASYEQYF. The CDR3 nucleotides read TGTGCCAGCAGCTGGGGGGCCAGCTACGAGCAGTACTTC. The J gene is TRBJ2-7, the V gene TRBV28; tentatively, D is TRBD1 or TRBD2 (6 bases each). The V end lost 6 bases, the J end lost 3 bases, and 12 bases lay between the germline ends. The CDR3 spans 13 residues. From germline, CDR1 is MDHEN and CDR2 SYDVKM.

The V and J genes are TRBV6-5 and TRBJ1-1; D remains ambiguous. Looked up from germline, CDR1 is MNHEY and CDR2 is SVGAGI. Trimming removed 2 bases at V and 11 bases at J, with 9 bases between. The CDR3 covers 11 residues. In DNA, the CDR3 is TGTGCCAGCAGTTACATAGGACTTGCTTTCTTT. Its protein is CASSYIGLAFF.

This clone was picked up a small number of times. This rearrangement joins TRBV6-1 to TRBJ1-2; weak D call: TRBD1 (5 bases). V shed 1 base and J shed 9 bases, with 15 bases lying between them. The germline CDR1 and CDR2 sequences are MNHNS and SASEGT. The CDR3 extends over 14 amino acids. The CDR3: CASSEGPGPWSYTF. The CDR3 DNA reads as TGTGCCAGCAGTGAAGGGCCAGGGCCGTGGAGCTACACCTTC.

This clone occurred a few times. This chain links TRBV28 with TRBJ1-2; 7 bases match TRBD1. This CDR3 spans 12 amino acids. Germline CDR1 is MDHEN and CDR2 is SYDVKM. V lost 11 bases and J lost 3; bases outside the gene matches: 6. The CDR3 sequence is CAAGGEHYGYTF. DNA of the CDR3: TGTGCCGCAGGGGGGGAACACTATGGCTACACCTTC.

This chain links TRBV7-2 with TRBJ2-5; D perhaps matches TRBD1 (5 bases). Germline V lookup: CDR1 SGHTA, CDR2 FQGNSA. The CDR3 totals 14 residues. V lost 4 bases and J lost 1, with 10 bases in between. The CDR3 DNA reads as TGTGCCAGCAGCTCCGGTGGGGCCCAAGAGACCCAGTACTTC. It yields the protein CASSSGGAQETQYF.

The rearrangement links TRBV28 to TRBJ2-2; 7 bases are a match to TRBD2. The V segment lost 1 base and the J segment 4 bases; nucleotides outside the gene matches: 6. This CDR3 has 16 amino acids. Germline V lookup: CDR1 MDHEN, CDR2 SYDVKM. The DNA of the CDR3 is TGTGCCAGCAGTTTATCGTCGGGAGGTCGCACCGGGGAGCTGTTTTTT. Translated, it gives CASSLSSGGRTGELFF. The entire variable domain, with the rest obtained from reference TRBV28 and TRBJ2-2, is as follows: DVKVTQSSRYLVKRTGEKVFLECVQDMDHENMFWYRQDPGLGLRLIYFSYDVKMKEKGDIPEGYSVSREKKERFSLILESASTNQTSMYLCASSLSSGGRTGELFFGEGSRLTVL.

This clone was seen ten or more times. The chain's CDR3 is CASSLADTYSNQPQHF. CDR3 in DNA: TGTGCCAGCAGCTTAGCCGACACTTATAGCAATCAGCCCCAGCATTTT. The V gene is TRBV7-2, the J gene TRBJ1-5; D gene ambiguous. This CDR3 has 16 amino acids. V shed 0 bases and J shed 0 bases, with 9 bases lying between them. Germline lookup yields CDR1 SGHTA and CDR2 FQGNSA.

This chain connects TRBV7-8 to TRBJ2-7; D not resolved. Germline V gives CDR1 SGHVS, CDR2 FQNEAQ. CDR3 length: 14 residues. V gave up 5 bases and J gave up 4 bases, with 15 bases separating them. The CDR3 DNA sequence: TGTGCCAGCAGCCACGAGGTCGGATTTTACGAGCAGTACTTC. It translates to CASSHEVGFYEQYF.

As concerns this clone: Other DNA sequences in this specimen translate into the identical CDR3. The chain uses TRBV7-2 and TRBJ2-1, with D possibly TRBD1 on 6 matching bases. The ends were cut back, 5 bases at V and 1 base at J, with 12 bases in the middle. From germline, CDR1 is SGHTA and CDR2 FQGNSA. The CDR3 has 15 residues. The CDR3 loop is CASSPDRWSYNEQFF. In DNA form, the CDR3 reads TGTGCCAGCAGCCCCGACAGGTGGTCCTACAATGAGCAGTTCTTC.

The chain employs TRBV6-4 and TRBJ2-7, with D unresolved. Trimming stripped 8 bases from V and 2 bases from J, with 7 bases between. The CDR3 runs to 11 residues. The germline CDR1 and CDR2 sequences are MRHNA and SNTAGT. The CDR3, as DNA: TGTGCCAGCCCCGAAACCTACGAGCAGTACTTC. Its translation: CASPETYEQYF.

As regards this clone: Other DNA variants within this sample encode the same CDR3. The CDR3 protein is CASSLQGAQPQHF. The CDR3 bases are TGTGCCAGCAGTTTACAAGGTGCGCAGCCCCAGCATTTT. The V and J genes are TRBV27 and TRBJ1-5; D remains ambiguous. Germline lookup yields CDR1 MNHEY and CDR2 SMNVEV (reference sequence). CDR3 length: 13 residues. V dropped 2 bases and J dropped 7 bases, with 9 bases sitting between them.